This TCR beta chain was identified during a study of blood T cells in healthy people across ages. The CDR3 has 18 amino acids. Losses at the gene ends were 3 bases for V and 6 bases for J; bases not matched to a gene: 16. CDR1 and CDR2 from the germline V gene are SSHAT and FNYEAQ (reference sequence). On this clonotype itself: The antigen remains unidentified.

Findings and caveats of the study: Estimates of diversity drawn from one million T cells were considered underestimates.

PCR was performed a second time for about 7 to 12 cycles using a sample-barcoded 5' primer and a J-beta primer mix. In TCRdb, the 5' RACE reads were re-called with MiXCR into one record per CDR3 protein. The table has under 2 million distinct CDR3 sequences, 30% to 35% seen once. The specimen was blood. The chain combines TRBV7-7 with TRBJ2-3; 9 positions agree with TRBD1. The sequence was obtained from a woman younger than 45 in good health. The CDR3 DNA reads TGTGCCAGCAGCTTTTCTACCGAGACAGGGGGGAGGACTGATACGCAGTATTTT. It translates to CASSFSTETGGRTDTQYF.